These 26 T cell receptor beta chains share one sample of origin, sequenced in a study of blood T cell repertoires in COVID-19. Repertoires were generated with immunoSEQ multiplex PCR, while TCRdb's copy carries only in-frame clones and drops some. The sample contains over 90,000 clones, about four fifths of which appear only once. The material sequenced was peripheral blood. The receptor source for this set is a man aged 50 or older with active or convalescent COVID-19.

The rearrangement links TRBV3-1 (or the pseudogene TRBV3-2) to TRBJ1-6; D not resolved. Germline loops: CDR1 LGHDT, CDR2 YNNKEL (reference sequence). This CDR3 spans 15 amino acids. V shed 1 base and J shed 6 bases, with 10 bases lying between them. The CDR3 loop reads CASSQGEFGNSPLHF. CDR3 bases: TGTGCCAGCAGCCAAGGCGAGTTTGGTAATTCACCCCTCCACTTT.

J is TRBJ2-5 and V is TRBV11-2; D is possibly TRBD1 (6 bases). V dropped 5 bases and J dropped 2 bases, with 12 bases sitting between them. Germline loops: CDR1 SGHAT, CDR2 FQNNGV. There are 14 residues in the CDR3. CDR3 nucleotides: TGTGCCAGCAGCAACAACAGGGTTCAAGAGACCCAGTACTTC. It translates to CASSNNRVQETQYF. The full variable domain, with the rest looked up from reference TRBV11-2 and TRBJ2-5, is EAGVAQSPRYKIIEKRQSVAFWCNPISGHATLYWYQQILGQGPKLLIQFQNNGVVDDSQLPKDRFSAERLKGVDSTLKIQPAKLEDSAVYLCASSNNRVQETQYFGPGTRLLVL.

The genes are TRBV19 and TRBJ2-5; 7 nucleotides agree with TRBD2. The CDR3 is made up of 17 amino acids. Germline CDR1 is LNHDA and CDR2 is SQIVND (reference sequence). With V trimmed by 4 bases and J by 2 bases, 13 bases remained unmatched. The CDR3 loop reads CASSSRTRGFQQETQYF. The CDR3, as DNA: TGTGCCAGTAGTAGCCGGACTAGAGGCTTCCAGCAAGAGACCCAGTACTTC.

The V and J genes are TRBV7-9 and TRBJ2-7, with D possibly being TRBD1 (5 bases). The CDR3 totals 18 residues. The V end was cut by 0 bases, the J end by 3 bases, with 21 bases between. CDR1 and CDR2 (germline): SEHNR, FQNEAQ (reference sequence). The CDR3 region is CASSLARLRVGRDYEQYF. In DNA form, the CDR3 reads TGTGCCAGCAGCTTAGCCCGACTCCGGGTGGGCAGGGACTACGAGCAGTACTTC.

The CDR3 bases are TGTGCCAGCAGCACGATGGAGGATACGCAGTATTTT. Protein product: CASSTMEDTQYF. The V gene is TRBV6-5, the J gene TRBJ2-3; D uncertain. Germline-derived CDR1 and CDR2 are MNHEY and SVGAGI. This CDR3 region has 12 residues. V lost 6 bases and J lost 6, with 10 bases in between.

The sample holds a few counts of this clone. The J gene is TRBJ2-1, the V gene TRBV3-1 (or the pseudogene TRBV3-2), with 11 bases identical to TRBD2. Per the germline V gene, CDR1 is LGHDT and CDR2 is YNNKEL (reference sequence). V gave up 4 bases and J gave up 3 bases; unmatched junction bases: 2. The CDR3 runs to 15 residues. The CDR3 sequence is CASSLAGGNYNEQFF. The CDR3 nucleotides are TGTGCCAGCAGCCTAGCGGGGGGGAACTACAATGAGCAGTTCTTC.

In DNA form, the CDR3 reads TGTGCCAGCATGCGCCCGGGGGAGGCCAAAAACATTCAGTACTTC. Translation: CASMRPGEAKNIQYF. The genes are TRBV6-1 and TRBJ2-4; a weak D match, TRBD2 (6 bases). The CDR3 covers 15 residues. The germline gives CDR1 MNHNS, CDR2 SASEGT. Between the trimmed V and J ends, which lost 7 bases and 1 base, there was a span of 14 bases.

The genes are TRBV10-2 and TRBJ2-2, with 9 bases lining up with TRBD2. Germline CDR1 is WSHSY and CDR2 is SAAADI. Trimming took 8 bases from V and 4 from J; bases not matched to a gene: 8. The CDR3 sequence is 15 residues long. CDR3 protein: CASAGGGELTGELFF. DNA of the CDR3: TGCGCCAGCGCCGGCGGGGGGGAGCTCACCGGGGAGCTGTTTTTT.

The rearrangement uses TRBV4-1 and TRBJ2-1, with 11 bases matching TRBD2. V trimming: 4 bases; J trimming: 9 bases; junction bases outside the gene matches: 8. This CDR3 region has 15 residues. Germline V gene lookup returns CDR1 MGHRA and CDR2 YSYEKL. CDR3 in DNA: TGCGCCAGCAGCCTCCTTAGCGGGGGGGCCAGTGAGCAGTTCTTC. Protein sequence: CASSLLSGGASEQFF.

This clone was counted once. The CDR3 spells CASSLEGASTDTQYF. The CDR3 DNA reads TGCGCCAGCAGCTTGGAAGGGGCTAGCACAGATACGCAGTATTTT. The V call is TRBV5-1, the J call TRBJ2-3; TRBD1 might be the D (5 bases). The CDR3 runs to 15 residues. CDR1 is SGHRS and CDR2 is YFSETQ in the germline V gene. V lost 0 bases and J 0 bases, leaving 8 bases between the germline ends.

The DNA of the CDR3 is TGTGCCAGCAGCTTGGCCCGGGGGGTTGGTGAAAAACTGTTTTTT. As protein: CASSLARGVGEKLFF. The chain recombines TRBV5-6 with TRBJ1-4, with D perhaps TRBD1 (5 bases). Germline V CDR1 and CDR2: SGHDT, YYEEEE. The V gene lost 0 bases and the J gene lost 7 bases, with 13 bases spanning the gap. The CDR3 contains 15 residues.

This CDR3 is CASSTDRGNTIYF. CDR3 DNA sequence: TGTGCCAGCAGCACCGACAGGGGAAACACCATATATTTT. V usage is TRBV5-4 and J usage is TRBJ1-3; possibly TRBD1 for D (6 bases). The CDR3 has 13 amino acids. CDR1 is SGHNT, CDR2 YYREEE, per germline (reference sequence). The V and J ends lost 4 bases and 4 bases respectively, with 9 bases between them.

V usage is TRBV19 and J usage is TRBJ1-5; 7 nucleotides agree with TRBD1. Trimming took 1 base from V and 3 from J; bases not matched to a gene: 12. CDR3 length equals 18 residues. The germline CDR1 and CDR2 sequences are LNHDA and SQIVND (reference sequence). CDR3 in amino acids: CASSIGPLRQGHNQPQHF. The DNA for the CDR3 is TGTGCCAGTAGTATAGGTCCGCTTCGACAGGGCCACAATCAGCCCCAGCATTTT.

V and J are TRBV10-2 and TRBJ2-3; the match to TRBD2 covers 12 bases. J lost 0 bases, V lost 6 bases, and 4 bases had no gene match. The CDR3 has 16 residues. Per the germline V gene, CDR1 is WSHSY and CDR2 is SAAADI. In DNA form, the CDR3 reads TGCGCCAGCAGACTAGCGGGGGGCTATAGCACAGATACGCAGTATTTT. As protein: CASRLAGGYSTDTQYF.

The gene calls are TRBV6-2 or TRBV6-3 and TRBJ1-2; TRBD1 is a possible D gene (6 bases). Trimming left V 6 bases short and J 4 bases short, with 15 bases between. The CDR3 is 14 amino acids. Germline lookup yields CDR1 MNHEY and CDR2 SVGEGT. CDR3 nucleotides: TGTGCCAGCAGCAACGGACAGCGAGGCTATGGCTACACCTTC. This codes for CASSNGQRGYGYTF.

On this clone: Additional DNA sequences in this sample encode the identical CDR3. The chain links TRBV19 to TRBJ2-7, with a weak D call TRBD1 (6 bases). V was trimmed by 0 bases and J by 0 bases, leaving 12 bases between them. The CDR3 length is 16 residues. The germline CDR1 and CDR2 sequences are LNHDA and SQIVND (reference sequence). The CDR3 here is CASSIDRAGDSYEQYF. The CDR3 nucleotides are TGTGCCAGTAGTATAGATCGGGCAGGGGACTCCTACGAGCAGTACTTC.

This rearrangement joins TRBV11-3 to TRBJ1-1; the D gene is possibly TRBD1 (5 bases). The CDR3 runs 13 residues. Germline CDR1 and CDR2: SGHNT and YENEEA. V lost 1 base and J 3 bases, leaving 6 bases between the germline ends. The CDR3 DNA sequence: TGTGCCAGCAGCTTAGGACAGTACACTGAAGCTTTCTTT. This translates into CASSLGQYTEAFF.

The gene calls are TRBV28 and TRBJ2-5; 9 bases map to TRBD2. The trim removed 2 bases at V and 2 bases at J, leaving 9 bases unmatched. This CDR3 comprises 17 residues. Germline assignment: CDR1 MDHEN and CDR2 SYDVKM. The CDR3 DNA is TGTGCCAGCAGTTTACCCGGGTTAGCGGGGGCACAAGAGACCCAGTACTTC. Translating it yields CASSLPGLAGAQETQYF.

The chain employs TRBV7-2 and TRBJ2-5; no firm D call. The CDR3 totals 15 residues. Germline-derived CDR1 and CDR2 are SGHTA and FQGNSA. Trimming cost V 3 bases and J 6 bases, with 17 bases left between them. Here the CDR3 DNA reads TGTGCCAGCAGCTTCCCAGTCGGTGTGACAAAGACCCAGTACTTC. Amino acids: CASSFPVGVTKTQYF.

The chain links TRBV6-5 to TRBJ2-5; tentatively, D is TRBD1 (6 bases). The ends were cut back, 5 bases at V and 4 bases at J, with 11 bases in the middle. Germline V gene data show CDR1 as MNHEY and CDR2 as SVGAGI. The CDR3 length is 13 residues. The CDR3 region has the DNA TGTGCCAGCAGTCGAGCCAGGGGAGAGACCCAGTACTTC. Translating gives CASSRARGETQYF.

The chain carries TRBV5-5 and TRBJ2-5; D uncertain. V lost 5 bases to trimming and J lost 5 bases, with 13 bases between them. Germline V gene data show CDR1 as SGHKS and CDR2 as YYEKEE (reference sequence). The CDR3 has 13 residues. The CDR3, as DNA: TGTGCCAGCAGACTGCAGGTTATGGAGACCCAGTACTTC. Residues: CASRLQVMETQYF.

This clone was seen only once. This rearrangement joins TRBV15 to TRBJ1-3, with a weak D call TRBD1 (6 bases). CDR1 and CDR2 from the germline V gene are LNHNV and YYDKDF (reference sequence). The CDR3 contains 14 residues. V was cut by 3 bases and J by 2 bases, with 8 bases left in between. The CDR3 reads CATSRDSTGNTIYF. DNA for the CDR3: TGTGCCACCAGCAGGGACAGTACTGGAAACACCATATATTTT.

V usage is TRBV5-1 and J usage is TRBJ2-3, with D perhaps TRBD1 (5 bases). Trimming pared 1 base from V and 4 bases from J, leaving 13 bases between. The CDR3 covers 15 residues. CDR1 is SGHRS and CDR2 is YFSETQ in the germline V gene. CDR3 sequence reads: CASSLSKGIADTQYF. CDR3 bases: TGCGCCAGCAGCTTGTCAAAGGGGATCGCAGATACGCAGTATTTT.

The V and J genes are TRBV4-2 and TRBJ2-3; 9 bases map to TRBD2. CDR1 and CDR2 from the germline V gene are LGHNA and YNFKEQ. The CDR3 is 18 residues long. The J segment lost 1 base and the V segment lost 1 base, leaving 9 bases of the junction unmatched. The chain's CDR3 is CASSQVSGGRAGTDTQYF. DNA for the CDR3: TGTGCCAGCAGCCAAGTGAGCGGGGGGCGAGCTGGCACAGATACGCAGTATTTT.

This clone showed up just once. The chain uses TRBV10-3 and TRBJ2-2; D might be TRBD2 (6 bases). Trimming cost V 4 bases and J 3 bases, with 9 bases left between them. In germline, CDR1 is ENHRY, CDR2 SYGVKD. The CDR3 totals 14 residues. CDR3 DNA sequence: TGTGCCATCAGTGGACTAGTGGACACCGGGGAGCTGTTTTTT. Its protein is CAISGLVDTGELFF.

The chain links TRBV27 to TRBJ1-6; D is undetermined. V was cut by 6 bases and J by 4 bases, with 7 bases left in between. CDR3 length equals 13 residues. Germline CDR1 and CDR2: MNHEY and SMNVEV (reference sequence). The DNA of the CDR3 is TGTGCCAGCAGAGCAGGTTATAATTCACCCCTCCACTTT. Protein: CASRAGYNSPLHF.